The 25 T cell receptor beta chains given below trace back to one sample, sequenced in a study of technical replicates of blood from a handful of donors (dated by TCRdb to about 2017). Receptors were amplified or captured by the immunoSEQ multiplex PCR assay. Entries here come from immuneACCESS through TCRdb and include only in-frame sequences with V and J called. Some clones fail to appear in such tables; in the studies checked, an unresolved V gene covers under half of the shortfall, and the cause of the remainder is unknown. The sample has around 67,000 clones on record, 80% to 95% of them singletons. The ten largest clones add up to around 0.38% of the sample. Sequenced material: T cells isolated from PBMCs. The receptors here all came from a human donor in good health.

This chain connects TRBV2 to TRBJ2-7; the match to TRBD2 covers 14 bases. V was clipped by 6 bases and J by 8 bases; unmatched bases: 6. From germline, CDR1 is SNHLY and CDR2 FYNNEI. The length of the CDR3 is 14 residues. The CDR3 DNA is TGTGCCAGCAGACCGGGACTAGCGGGAGAGAAGCAGTACTTC. Translated: CASRPGLAGEKQYF.

The chain combines TRBV7-9 with TRBJ2-7; 8 bases agree with TRBD1. The CDR3 spans 14 residues. From germline, CDR1 is SEHNR and CDR2 FQNEAQ (reference sequence). After removal of 5 bases from V and 4 bases from J, the junction contained 7 bases not matched to a gene. The CDR3 spells CASSKDREIYEQYF. As DNA, the CDR3 is TGTGCCAGCAGCAAGGACAGGGAGATATACGAGCAGTACTTC. Using reference TRBV7-9 and TRBJ2-7 for the parts outside the CDR3, the full variable domain is DTGVSQNPRHKITKRGQNVTFRCDPISEHNRLYWYRQTLGQGPEFLTYFQNEAQLEKSRLLSDRFSAERPKGSFSTLEIQRTEQGDSAMYLCASSKDREIYEQYFGPGTRLTVT.

This sequence joins TRBV5-1 and TRBJ2-1; TRBD1 aligns across 7 bases. Germline V gives CDR1 SGHRS, CDR2 YFSETQ. CDR3 length: 16 residues. J was trimmed by 3 bases and V by 2 bases; bases with no gene match: 8. For the CDR3, the DNA is TGCGCCAGCAGCTTAAGGGGGCCTGGAGACTACAATGAGCAGTTCTTC. This gives the protein CASSLRGPGDYNEQFF.

The gene calls are TRBV5-6 and TRBJ2-1; D is unclear. The CDR3 loop spans 15 amino acids. Trimming removed 0 bases from V and 0 bases from J, with 7 bases in between. CDR1 is SGHDT and CDR2 is YYEEEE in the germline V gene. CDR3 amino acids: CASSLDSFSYNEQFF. The CDR3 DNA reads TGTGCCAGCAGCTTGGATAGCTTCTCCTACAATGAGCAGTTCTTC. Full variable domain (missing parts from reference TRBV5-6 and TRBJ2-1): DAGVTQSPTHLIKTRGQQVTLRCSPKSGHDTVSWYQQALGQGPQFIFQYYEEEERQRGNFPDRFSGHQFPNYSSELNVNALLLGDSALYLCASSLDSFSYNEQFFGPGTRLTVL.

The gene calls are TRBV2 and TRBJ2-1; TRBD2 matches at 12 bases. The ends lost 11 bases at V and 6 bases at J; junction bases unmatched: 17. The length of the CDR3 is 17 residues. Germline loops: CDR1 SNHLY, CDR2 FYNNEI. CDR3 amino acids: CARPGLAGQTETNEQFF. The CDR3 DNA follows: TGTGCCCGACCGGGACTAGCGGGCCAGACTGAGACCAATGAGCAGTTCTTC.

V gene TRBV30 combines with J gene TRBJ1-5; D gene unclear. CDR3 size: 13 residues. V lost 5 bases, J lost 3 bases, and 11 bases lay in between. Germline CDR1 and CDR2: GTSNPN and SVGIG (reference sequence). In nucleotides, the CDR3 is TGTGCCTGGGCCCGACGGGACAATCAGCCCCAGCATTTT. Its protein product is CAWARRDNQPQHF. Full variable domain (missing parts from reference TRBV30 and TRBJ1-5): SQTIHQWPATLVQPVGSPLSLECTVEGTSNPNLYWYRQAAGRGLQLLFYSVGIGQISSEVPQNLSASRPQDRQFILSSKKLLLSDSGFYLCAWARRDNQPQHFGDGTRLSIL.

V and J are TRBV18 and TRBJ2-2; D is uncertain. The CDR3 length is 18 residues. V lost 0 bases, J lost 0 bases, and 14 bases lay in between. CDR1 KGHSH and CDR2 LQKENI come from the germline V gene. The CDR3 sequence is CASSPPPSGKANTGELFF. The CDR3 coding sequence is TGTGCCAGCTCACCACCACCTTCTGGCAAAGCGAACACCGGGGAGCTGTTTTTT.

In nucleotides, the CDR3 is TGCAGCGTTGAAGTCGGTAATGAGCAGTTCTTC. Amino acid sequence: CSVEVGNEQFF. The chain joins TRBV29-1 to TRBJ2-1; D unclear. V lost 1 base, J lost 7 bases, and 5 bases lay in between. The CDR3 totals 11 residues. Germline CDR1 SQVTM, CDR2 ANQGSEA.

This clone has more than one count but fewer than ten. This sequence joins TRBV14 and TRBJ2-7; 10 positions agree with TRBD2. This CDR3 contains 13 residues. CDR1 and CDR2 from the germline V gene are SGHDN and FVKESK. Trimming took 7 bases from V and 4 from J; bases not matched to a gene: 4. CDR3 sequence (DNA): TGTGCCAGCAAAGGTAGCGGGAGGTACGAGCAGTACTTC. Protein product: CASKGSGRYEQYF. Complete variable domain (other parts from reference TRBV14 and TRBJ2-7): EAGVTQFPSHSVIEKGQTVTLRCDPISGHDNLYWYRRVMGKEIKFLLHFVKESKQDESGMPNNRFLAERTGGTYSTLKVQPAELEDSGVYFCASKGSGRYEQYFGPGTRLTVT.

The rearrangement links TRBV18 to TRBJ2-2; 12 nucleotides match TRBD2. From germline, CDR1 is KGHSH and CDR2 LQKENI. The CDR3 spans 18 residues. After removal of 3 bases from V and 1 base from J, the junction contained 6 bases not matched to a gene. The CDR3 DNA sequence: TGTGCCAGCTCACCGAACCGACTAGCGGGAGTGAACACCGGGGAGCTGTTTTTT. This sequence encodes CASSPNRLAGVNTGELFF. Full variable domain (outside the CDR3, taken from reference TRBV18 and TRBJ2-2): NAGVMQNPRHLVRRRGQEARLRCSPMKGHSHVYWYRQLPEEGLKFMVYLQKENIIDESGMPKERFSAEFPKEGPSILRIQQVVRGDSAAYFCASSPNRLAGVNTGELFFGEGSRLTVL.

The gene calls are TRBV7-9 and TRBJ2-5, with 13 bases matching TRBD2. Germline V gives CDR1 SEHNR, CDR2 FQNEAQ (reference sequence). The junction had 3 bases not matched to a gene; V was cut back by 5 bases and J by 0 bases. The CDR3 runs 16 residues. The CDR3 spells CASSPGTSGNQETQYF. The DNA for the CDR3 is TGTGCCAGCAGCCCGGGGACTAGCGGGAACCAAGAGACCCAGTACTTC.

CDR3 nucleotides: TGTGCCAGCAGCGTAGATGGGGCGGGGTACGATACGCAGTATTTT. Amino acid sequence: CASSVDGAGYDTQYF. The rearrangement joins TRBV9 to TRBJ2-3, with D possibly being TRBD2 (6 bases). The CDR3 extends over 15 amino acids. Germline V gene sequence: CDR1 SGDLS, CDR2 YYNGEE. The V gene lost 0 bases and the J gene lost 6 bases, with 14 bases spanning the gap.

The rearrangement links TRBV6-5 to TRBJ1-3, with D unclear. Germline assignment: CDR1 MNHEY and CDR2 SVGAGI. The V gene lost 4 bases and the J gene lost 2 bases, with 12 bases spanning the gap. CDR3 length: 15 residues. This CDR3 is CASSFRENPGNTIYF. CDR3 coding DNA: TGTGCCAGCAGTTTTCGAGAGAACCCTGGAAACACCATATATTTT.

The chain combines TRBV29-1 with TRBJ2-5; 12 bases are a match to TRBD2. This CDR3 is built from 14 residues. From germline, CDR1 is SQVTM and CDR2 ANQGSEA. With 7 bases clipped from V and 4 bases from J, the junction kept 7 bases outside the gene matches. The CDR3 DNA reads TGCAGCGACCAGACTAGCGGGAGCGTAGAGACCCAGTACTTC. Residues: CSDQTSGSVETQYF.

This sequence joins TRBV5-4 and TRBJ2-3, with 9 positions matching TRBD1. The V gene end was trimmed by 3 bases and the J gene end by 5 bases; junction bases not matched to a gene: 10. Germline V gives CDR1 SGHNT, CDR2 YYREEE (reference sequence). The CDR3 has 16 residues. The DNA of the CDR3 is TGTGCCAGCAGCTCAGCCGGGACAGGGTCGGGAGATACGCAGTATTTT. Translating it yields CASSSAGTGSGDTQYF.

The rearrangement uses TRBV30 and TRBJ2-2, with a possible D match to TRBD2 (5 bases). The V and J ends lost 3 bases and 6 bases respectively, with 11 bases between them. The CDR3 runs 13 residues. Germline CDR1 reads GTSNPN; CDR2 reads SVGIG (reference sequence). The DNA of the CDR3 is TGTGCCTGGAGAAAGGAGGTGGCCGGGGAGCTGTTTTTT. Translation gives CAWRKEVAGELFF.

The rearrangement links TRBV7-3 to TRBJ2-2, with 9 bases aligning to TRBD1. The germline V gene encodes CDR1 SGHTA and CDR2 FQGTGA. The CDR3 is 15 residues long. J was trimmed by 1 base and V by 3 bases; bases with no gene match: 0. For the CDR3, the DNA is TGTGCCAGCAGCTTGACAGGGGGGAACACCGGGGAGCTGTTTTTT. Translation: CASSLTGGNTGELFF.

The chain uses TRBV30 and TRBJ1-5; D gene unclear. This CDR3 has 13 residues. Trimming shortened V by 5 bases and J by 0 bases, and 8 bases separated the two germline ends. The germline CDR1 and CDR2 sequences are GTSNPN and SVGIG (reference sequence). Here the CDR3 reads CAWGTNSNQPQHF. CDR3 nucleotide sequence: TGTGCCTGGGGCACTAATAGCAATCAGCCCCAGCATTTT.

V is TRBV25-1 and J is TRBJ2-3; TRBD1 might be the D (6 bases). Germline CDR1 MGHDK, CDR2 SYGVNS. Trimming cost V 4 bases and J 1 base, with 15 bases left between them. The CDR3 extends over 16 amino acids. In DNA form, the CDR3 reads TGTGCCAGCAGTGTTCCGGCAGGGGCTGGCACAGATACGCAGTATTTT. It translates to CASSVPAGAGTDTQYF.

The V call is TRBV20-1, the J call TRBJ2-7; D unresolved. CDR3 length equals 11 residues. V was cut by 3 bases and J by 3 bases, with 6 bases left in between. Germline lookup yields CDR1 DFQATT and CDR2 SNEGSKA (reference sequence). The CDR3 protein is CSASGDYEQYF. The CDR3 DNA follows: TGCAGTGCTAGCGGAGACTACGAGCAGTACTTC.

This chain uses TRBV10-3 with TRBJ1-1, with D uncertain. V lost 3 bases, J lost 6 bases, and 14 bases lay in between. CDR1 is ENHRY and CDR2 is SYGVKD in the germline V gene. There are 14 residues in the CDR3. In nucleotides, the CDR3 is TGTGCCATCAGTGACCTCCAGGAGGGATCTGAAGCTTTCTTT. It specifies CAISDLQEGSEAFF.

The chain links TRBV18 to TRBJ1-1, with D unresolved. CDR1 is KGHSH, CDR2 LQKENI, per germline. CDR3 length: 16 amino acids. V was pared by 2 bases and J by 0 bases, with 13 bases between. CDR3 nucleotides: TGTGCCAGCTCACCATTAAGGGAGTTCGTGAACACTGAAGCTTTCTTT. Its translation is CASSPLREFVNTEAFF.

The V call is TRBV6-5, the J call TRBJ1-2, with TRBD1 as a possible D gene (6 bases). Germline V lookup: CDR1 MNHEY, CDR2 SVGAGI. V was clipped by 6 bases and J by 7 bases, with 15 bases between them. The CDR3 loop spans 13 amino acids. DNA for the CDR3: TGTGCCAGCAGCCAATACTCAGGGGCTGGCTACACCTTC. This translates into CASSQYSGAGYTF.

Regarding this clone: One junction end disagrees with the germline gene, perhaps due to a read error. The CDR3 DNA reads as TGTGCCAGTAGTCCCCAAACAGGGAAGAAGGTTTTT. Translation: CASSPQTGKKVF. The rearrangement joins TRBV19 to TRBJ1-5; D might be TRBD1 (6 bases). The CDR3 totals 12 residues. The germline CDR1 and CDR2 sequences are LNHDA and SQIVND (reference sequence).

The V call is TRBV11-2, the J call TRBJ1-1, with 7 bases aligning to TRBD1. The junction had 4 bases not matched to a gene; V was cut back by 5 bases and J by 1 base. The length of the CDR3 is 14 residues. The germline V gene has CDR1 SGHAT and CDR2 FQNNGV. The CDR3 loop reads CASSRQGQNTEAFF. The CDR3 nucleotides are TGTGCCAGCAGCAGACAGGGACAGAACACTGAAGCTTTCTTT.